The T cell receptor beta chain described here comes from a study of technical replicates of blood from several donors (dated by TCRdb to about 2017). Library preparation was by the immunoSEQ multiplex PCR assay. TCRdb obtained this table from immuneACCESS and retained in-frame rearrangements with V and J assigned. These tables miss some clones; where compared with another copy, unresolved V genes account for less than half of the shortfall, and the remainder is unexplained. A total of more than 65,000 clones appear in this sample, 88% of them only once. Roughly 4.5% of the sample belongs to the ten largest clones. Turning to this clone: Its antigen specificity is not known. Base qualities are not recorded, but no much larger clone differs from it by a single base.

CDR1 and CDR2, per the germline V gene, are KGHSH and LQKENI. The V end loses 6 bases and the J end loses 3 bases, and a stretch of 15 bases separates them. The CDR3 measures 15 amino acids from cysteine to phenylalanine. The CDR3 DNA has 45 bases and is translated from base 1. The receptor was isolated from a human donor in good health. Some clones in this sample may be carry-over from other donors' samples. What was sequenced was PBMCs. This receptor chain uses TRBV18 and TRBJ1-3, and possibly TRBD1, on 6 matching bases. Here the CDR3 is given as CASSQPQGLGNTIYF. The DNA is TGTGCCAGCTCCCAGCCCCAGGGGCTTGGAAACACCATATATTTT.